This T cell receptor (beta chain) stems from a study of T cells after yellow fever vaccination. Study-level points and caveats: Highly abundant clonotypes carried over from the bulk population could end up in FACS-sorted repertoires as contaminants. Post-booster repertoires contained most primary-vaccination clones again (approximately 97% CD4, around 88% CD8).

Trimming removed 10 bases at V and 0 bases at J, with 16 bases between. The CDR3 consists of 14 residues. Germline CDR1 and CDR2: MDHEN and SYDVKM. In this sample, this clonotype turned up a few times. Its cognate antigen is unknown. TCRdb passed the 5' RACE reads through MiXCR, listing each CDR3 protein once. The sample has 300,000 to 400,000 distinct CDR3 sequences; around 10% are singletons. The source is a man between 18 and 35 years old who received the YFV17D yellow fever vaccine. The chain links TRBV28 to TRBJ2-7; D not resolved. This sample comprised CD4+ T cells sorted from PBMCs, obtained 45 days after the yellow fever booster vaccination. CDR3 nucleotides: TGTGCCACCTCGCCGGGTCTTTACTCCTACGAGCAGTACGTC. Residues: CATSPGLYSYEQYV.